The 23 T cell receptor beta chains below all came from one sample that was sequenced in a study of blood T cell repertoires in COVID-19. Some clones are missing from TCRdb's copy, which holds only in-frame ones; the method was immunoSEQ multiplex PCR. The table has approximately 150,000 clones, 85% to 90% seen once. The sequenced material came from peripheral blood. All receptors derive from a woman aged 80 or over with COVID-19, enrolled during active disease.

The chain links TRBV11-2 to TRBJ2-5; 8 positions match TRBD2. CDR3 length: 14 amino acids. V was clipped by 2 bases and J by 5 bases; unmatched bases: 4. The germline V gene has CDR1 SGHAT and CDR2 FQNNGV. The CDR3 is CASSLLPGGETQYF. The CDR3 DNA follows: TGTGCCAGCAGCTTACTTCCGGGAGGGGAGACCCAGTACTTC.

This clone was observed a few times. The rearrangement joins TRBV2 to TRBJ2-1; 11 bases are a match to TRBD2. This CDR3 has 15 amino acids. Per the germline V gene, CDR1 is SNHLY and CDR2 is FYNNEI. J gave up 7 bases and V 6 bases, and 8 bases lay outside the gene matches. Here the CDR3 DNA reads TGTGCCAGCAGGTTGACTAGCGGGGAAAATAATGAGCAGTTCTTC. It yields the protein CASRLTSGENNEQFF.

The V call is TRBV13, the J call TRBJ1-3; 10 bases agree with TRBD1. Germline V gene data show CDR1 as PRHDT and CDR2 as FYEKMQ (reference sequence). V dropped 5 bases and J dropped 2; count of bases not matched to a gene: 3. The CDR3 consists of 15 residues. CDR3 sequence reads: CASSRQGAAGNTIYF. The CDR3 nucleotides read TGTGCCAGCAGCCGACAGGGGGCGGCTGGAAACACCATATATTTT. Complete variable domain (other parts from reference TRBV13 and TRBJ1-3): AAGVIQSPRHLIKEKRETATLKCYPIPRHDTVYWYQQGPGQDPQFLISFYEKMQSDKGSIPDRFSAQQFSDYHSELNMSSLELGDSALYFCASSRQGAAGNTIYFGEGSWLTVV.

The J gene is TRBJ2-7, the V gene TRBV7-2, with unresolved D. Germline values: CDR1 SGHTA, CDR2 FQGNSA. This CDR3 is built from 12 residues. V lost 2 bases and J 3 bases, leaving 5 bases between the germline ends. This CDR3 is CASSLTSYEQYF. The DNA of the CDR3 is TGTGCCAGCAGCTTAACAAGCTACGAGCAGTACTTC.

This chain connects TRBV7-2 to TRBJ2-7; D gene unclear. The V gene's germline CDR1 is SGHTA and CDR2 FQGNSA. The CDR3 loop spans 17 amino acids. The germline V and J ends were trimmed by 3 bases and 3 bases, with 21 bases remaining between them. The DNA of the CDR3 is TGTGCCAGCAGCTTCGACAAGATGGTTTATGTGCTCTACGAGCAGTACTTC. Residues: CASSFDKMVYVLYEQYF.

This clone was picked up a small number of times. This chain links TRBV28 with TRBJ1-2; 7 nucleotides align to TRBD1. The CDR3 totals 14 residues. The germline gives CDR1 MDHEN, CDR2 SYDVKM. V trimming: 6 bases; J trimming: 8 bases; junction bases outside the gene matches: 12. This chain's CDR3 is CASRPPGQFNGYTF. CDR3 sequence (DNA): TGTGCCAGCAGACCTCCGGGACAGTTTAACGGCTACACCTTC.

On this clone itself: The junction and the germline gene differ at one end; a read error may be behind it. V usage is TRBV7-7 and J usage is TRBJ1-4, with TRBD1 matching over 9 bases. This CDR3 is built from 15 residues. Germline V lookup: CDR1 SSHAT, CDR2 FNYEAQ (reference sequence). As DNA, the CDR3 is TGTGCTAGCAGCCCTCCGGGACAGGGAAATGAAAAACTGTTTTTT. Translating gives CASSPPGQGNEKLFF.

V and J are TRBV7-7 and TRBJ2-5; 8 positions match TRBD1. V trimming: 5 bases; J trimming: 3 bases; junction bases outside the gene matches: 2. Germline loops: CDR1 SSHAT, CDR2 FNYEAQ (reference sequence). There are 13 residues in the CDR3. CDR3 DNA sequence: TGTGCCAGCAGCCAGGACAGGGAAGAGACCCAGTACTTC. It codes for CASSQDREETQYF. The complete variable domain, with remaining parts taken from reference TRBV7-7 and TRBJ2-5, reads GAGVSQSPRYKVTKRGQDVTLRCDPISSHATLYWYQQALGQGPEFLTYFNYEAQPDKSGLPSDRFSAERPEGSISTLTIQRTEQRDSAMYRCASSQDREETQYFGPGTRLLVL.

The gene calls are TRBV7-8 and TRBJ1-2; a weak D match, TRBD1 (6 bases). This CDR3 spans 15 amino acids. V was pared by 5 bases and J by 2 bases, with 15 bases between. Germline lookup yields CDR1 SGHVS and CDR2 FQNEAQ. CDR3 loop: CASSIGDTRNYGYTF. Written as DNA, the CDR3 is TGTGCCAGCAGCATCGGGGACACAAGAAACTATGGCTACACCTTC.

This chain connects TRBV18 to TRBJ1-4, with 11 bases fitting TRBD1. The CDR3 is 13 residues long. The V and J ends lost 6 bases and 12 bases, in that order; junction bases with no gene match: 6. Germline values: CDR1 KGHSH, CDR2 LQKENI. The CDR3 DNA is TGTGCCAGCTCCGGACAGGGGGCGAGGGAACTGTTTTTT. It specifies CASSGQGARELFF.

The genes are TRBV28 and TRBJ1-1; 9 bases are a match to TRBD1. The CDR3 covers 15 residues. Trimming at V came to 5 bases and at J to 4 bases, leaving 8 bases not matched to a gene. Germline V CDR1 and CDR2: MDHEN, SYDVKM. The CDR3 region has the DNA TGTGCCAGCAGTGCGGGACAGGGCCCGGGCACTGAAGCTTTCTTT. Translation: CASSAGQGPGTEAFF.

The chain recombines TRBV6-5 with TRBJ2-7, with TRBD2 identical over 8 bases. The CDR3 contains 14 residues. Germline V gene data show CDR1 as MNHEY and CDR2 as SVGAGI. The V segment lost 10 bases and the J segment 2 bases; nucleotides outside the gene matches: 10. The CDR3 region is CATRPGGRPYEQYF. The CDR3, as DNA: TGTGCCACTCGACCGGGGGGGCGACCCTACGAGCAGTACTTC.

The chain has TRBV15 and TRBJ2-7, with 12 bases identical to TRBD2. V was pared by 3 bases and J by 5 bases, with 17 bases of the junction left unmatched. CDR1 LNHNV and CDR2 YYDKDF come from the germline V gene (reference sequence). The CDR3 spans 19 residues. DNA for the CDR3: TGTGCCACCAGCAGGGACGGAGTTGCTAGCGGGAGGGCCACGAACGAGCAGTACTTC. Translated, it gives CATSRDGVASGRATNEQYF.

The table lists this clone with a count of one. The chain couples TRBV5-8 to TRBJ1-5; D is ambiguous. V was pared by 4 bases and J by 2 bases, with 16 bases between. This CDR3 contains 16 residues. In germline, CDR1 is SGHTS, CDR2 YDEGEE. CDR3 residues: CASSIRAGSGNQPQHF. CDR3 sequence (DNA): TGTGCCAGCAGCATCCGGGCGGGAAGTGGCAATCAGCCCCAGCATTTT.

This clone was detected only once. This chain joins TRBV19 and TRBJ2-1; a weak D match, TRBD1 (6 bases). Looked up from germline, CDR1 is LNHDA and CDR2 is SQIVND (reference sequence). Trimming cost V 4 bases and J 8 bases, with 15 bases left between them. The CDR3 is made up of 14 amino acids. CDR3 in amino acids: CASSRGPRVDEQFF. DNA for the CDR3: TGTGCCAGTAGTAGGGGGCCCCGGGTCGATGAGCAGTTCTTC.

The V and J genes are TRBV4-3 and TRBJ2-7; D call uncertain. CDR1 is LGHNA, CDR2 YSLEER, per germline. V was pared by 0 bases and J by 7 bases, with 10 bases between. The CDR3 is 13 residues long. Here the CDR3 reads CASSQDVYSEQYF. The CDR3 DNA reads TGCGCCAGCAGCCAAGATGTATACTCAGAGCAGTACTTC.

V usage is TRBV6-5 and J usage is TRBJ2-1, with a possible D match to TRBD2 (5 bases). Germline V lookup: CDR1 MNHEY, CDR2 SVGAGI. The CDR3 covers 14 residues. V was clipped by 0 bases and J by 7 bases, with 10 bases between them. The CDR3 reads CASSYSEAQNEQFF. DNA of the CDR3: TGTGCCAGCAGTTACTCGGAGGCTCAGAATGAGCAGTTCTTC.

In the case of this clone: Within the sample, other DNA sequences also encode this same CDR3. The V call is TRBV6-4, the J call TRBJ1-1; D gene ambiguous. CDR3 length: 13 amino acids. Per germline, CDR1 MRHNA and CDR2 SNTAGT. Trimming shortened V by 7 bases and J by 1 base, and 10 bases separated the two germline ends. This CDR3 is CASKKEENTEAFF. Written as DNA, the CDR3 is TGTGCCAGCAAAAAGGAGGAGAACACTGAAGCTTTCTTT.

V usage is TRBV30 and J usage is TRBJ1-1; D not resolved. Trimming cost V 0 bases and J 4 bases, with 6 bases left between them. The CDR3 totals 12 residues. Germline lookup yields CDR1 GTSNPN and CDR2 SVGIG (reference sequence). The CDR3 bases are TGTGCCTGGAGTGTAGAGGTCACTGAAGCTTTCTTT. Translating gives CAWSVEVTEAFF.

The chain recombines TRBV6-2 or TRBV6-3 with TRBJ2-1, with D possibly TRBD1 on 6 matching bases. Germline V gene data show CDR1 as MNHEY and CDR2 as SVGEGT. Trimming shortened V by 4 bases and J by 3 bases, and 16 bases separated the two germline ends. CDR3 length equals 16 residues. In nucleotides, the CDR3 is TGTGCCAGCAGTTTCCCGACAGGTATCATCTACAATGAGCAGTTCTTC. Translated, it gives CASSFPTGIIYNEQFF.

The chain joins TRBV24-1 to TRBJ1-5, with unresolved D. Germline-derived CDR1 and CDR2 are KGHDR and SFDVKD. Trimming pared 1 base from V and 7 bases from J, leaving 13 bases between. CDR3 length equals 15 residues. CDR3 amino acids: CATSDLPGYRQPQHF. The CDR3 DNA is TGTGCCACCAGTGATTTACCCGGGTATAGGCAGCCCCAGCATTTT.

V usage is TRBV28 and J usage is TRBJ1-3, with 8 bases aligning to TRBD1. Trimming removed 6 bases from V and 0 bases from J; junction bases left unmatched: 4. The germline V gene encodes CDR1 MDHEN and CDR2 SYDVKM. The CDR3 extends over 15 amino acids. CDR3 sequence: CASSLGQDSGNTIYF. The CDR3, as DNA: TGTGCCAGCAGCCTGGGACAGGACTCTGGAAACACCATATATTTT.

This clone was counted only a few times. The chain employs TRBV4-1 and TRBJ1-6; D gene uncertain. CDR1 MGHRA and CDR2 YSYEKL come from the germline V gene. V was shortened by 3 bases and J by 2 bases, with 8 bases between the two germline ends. The CDR3 runs 15 residues. CDR3 protein: CASSQALAYNSPLHF. The CDR3 coding sequence is TGCGCCAGCAGCCAGGCCCTGGCCTATAATTCACCCCTCCACTTT.